Listed below are T cell receptor beta chains from one sample, sequenced in a study of T cells in Graves' hyperthyroidism and ophthalmopathy. Via MiXCR, TCRdb re-called the multiplex PCR reads, giving one row per CDR3 protein. The data contain about 480,000 distinct CDR3 sequences, about 20% of them singletons. Material: blood. These receptors came from a woman between 70 and 85 years old with Graves' ophthalmopathy. Each CDR3 is given with its conserved first and last residue. Clone size is given for some rows only: seen once, a few or many times, or a class if the clone is expanded.

>TRBV5-6|few|TRBJ1-2
CASSYLGTGYGYTF
>TRBV28|NA|TRBJ2-2
CASNGAVNTGELFF
>TRBV6-1|few|TRBJ2-7
CASRGTSGKKQYF
>TRBV7-9|NA|TRBJ2-1
CASSSQGQGAYNEQFF
>TRBV9|few|TRBJ2-1
CASSVQGATEQFF
>TRBV19|NA|TRBJ2-1
CASSIGLAGALSEQFF
>TRBV7-2|many|TRBJ1-5
CASSLGLQSNQPQHF
>TRBV20-1|NA|TRBJ1-2
CSPRANYGYTF
>TRBV12-3/TRBV12-4|many|TRBJ2-7
CASSNSGREQYF
>TRBV11-2|few|TRBJ1-1
CASSRDGRRSNTEAFF
>TRBV18|few|TRBJ2-7
CASSPPSGSFHEQYF
>TRBV6-1|few|TRBJ2-3
CASSPGLPSGGTDTQYF
>TRBV7-2|many|TRBJ2-7
CASSLVRMFSSYEQYF
>TRBV12-3/TRBV12-4|many|TRBJ1-2
CASPTGEATKRYTF
>TRBV7-2|NA|TRBJ2-7
CASSSSNSYEQYF
>TRBV27|NA|TRBJ1-4
CASRPQGITNEKLFF
>TRBV5-1|NA|TRBJ2-7
CASSFQGYYEQYF
>TRBV28|NA|TRBJ1-3
CASSFYRGSGNTIYF
>TRBV20-1|NA|TRBJ2-7
CSPAGPPTYEQYF
>TRBV30|few|TRBJ1-2
CAWSRAAYGYTF
>TRBV20-1|few|TRBJ2-1
CSALRTSGRVLTSYNEQFF
>TRBV6-1|few|TRBJ1-6
CASRQGANVDSPLHF
>TRBV7-6|many|TRBJ2-7
CASSLVGSGRSYEQYF
>TRBV7-9|few|TRBJ1-2
CASSLALDDGYTF
>TRBV5-8|NA|TRBJ2-4
CASSFRSKNIQYF
>TRBV5-5|many|TRBJ2-1
CASSSQGAAYNEQFF
>TRBV6-1|NA|TRBJ2-7
CASLRENEQYF
>TRBV30|few|TRBJ1-1
CAWSGYSEAFF
>TRBV6-1|NA|TRBJ2-1
CASNLKAGLSYNEQFF
>TRBV20-1|few|TRBJ2-5
CSARGQGGTKETQYF
>TRBV29-1|few|TRBJ1-1
CSVVPQTGDTEAFF
>TRBV6-1|few|TRBJ2-7
CASTGTSRSEQYF
>TRBV3-1|many|TRBJ2-7
CASSPYSSYEQYF
>TRBV11-2|many|TRBJ1-5
CASSLGQGELRNQPQHF
>TRBV6-1|many|TRBJ1-2
CASSRSNRLRDYGYTF
>TRBV6-2/TRBV6-3|once|TRBJ2-3
CASSYRGLSTDTQYF
>TRBV20-1|NA|TRBJ2-1
CSARVGLAGGRGNEQFF
>TRBV30|few|TRBJ2-2
CAWSSGTGELFF
>TRBV7-7|many|TRBJ2-7
CASSAYPSQEQYF
>TRBV3-1|NA|TRBJ1-1
CASSRVRRNTEAFF
>TRBV29-1|few|TRBJ1-1
CSVSGATGDTEAFF
>TRBV5-6|few|TRBJ2-2
CASSLAIQGGTGELFF
>TRBV28|NA|TRBJ2-1
CASSLKGGNNEQFF
>TRBV28|many|TRBJ2-3
CASTEVADTQYF
>TRBV7-2|many|TRBJ1-2
CASSFLGPGYTF
>TRBV5-1|NA|TRBJ2-7
CASSFSPAGTGVHEQYF
>TRBV28|many|TRBJ2-7
CASSVPGQGYEQYF
>TRBV3-1|NA|TRBJ1-1
CASSQSITGVTTEAFF
>TRBV24-1|NA|TRBJ1-5
CATSDTRSLNSNQPQHF
>TRBV7-9|NA|TRBJ1-1
CASSFSGVVTEAFF
>TRBV30|few|TRBJ2-5
CAWSPTRTGVETQYF
>TRBV3-1|NA|TRBJ2-5
CASSQERLAGGETQYF
>TRBV11-3|NA|TRBJ1-1
CASSLDPRLGTEAFF
>TRBV20-1|few|TRBJ2-7
CSASRTGRHEQYF
>TRBV9|many|TRBJ2-1
CASSVRDAPYNEQFF
>TRBV5-1|NA|TRBJ1-2
CASSFQIDVDGYTF